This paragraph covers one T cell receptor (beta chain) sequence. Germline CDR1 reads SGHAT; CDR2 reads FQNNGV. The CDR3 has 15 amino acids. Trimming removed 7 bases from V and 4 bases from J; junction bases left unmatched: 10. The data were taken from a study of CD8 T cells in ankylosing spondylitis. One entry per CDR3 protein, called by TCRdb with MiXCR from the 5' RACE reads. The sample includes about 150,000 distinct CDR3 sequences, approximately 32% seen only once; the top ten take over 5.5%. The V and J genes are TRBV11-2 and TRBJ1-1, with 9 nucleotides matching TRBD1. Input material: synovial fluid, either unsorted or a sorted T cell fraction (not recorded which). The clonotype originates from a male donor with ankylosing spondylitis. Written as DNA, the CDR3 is TGTGCCAGCACCCCCCGGGCGGACAGGGGCACTGAAGCTTTCTTT. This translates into CASTPRADRGTEAFF.